These 30 T cell receptor beta chains came from one sample sequenced in a study of cytomegalovirus exposure and HLA in healthy donors. The repertoire was sequenced with immunoSEQ multiplex PCR; TCRdb's copy has only in-frame clones and lacks some. The profile shows under 400,000 clones, about nine tenths of them singletons. Sequenced material: PBMCs. The receptors were gathered from a woman between 18 and 29 years old in good health and CMV-seronegative.

The chain uses TRBV4-1 and TRBJ2-7, with 13 nucleotides matching TRBD2. The J segment lost 1 base and the V segment lost 5 bases, leaving 5 bases of the junction unmatched. Looked up from germline, CDR1 is MGHRA and CDR2 is YSYEKL. The CDR3 runs 16 residues. CDR3 amino acids: CASSLTSGGTSYEQYF. CDR3 in DNA: TGCGCCAGCAGCTTGACTAGCGGGGGGACATCCTACGAGCAGTACTTC.

The chain combines TRBV6-5 with TRBJ2-7, with D perhaps matching TRBD1 (6 bases). The CDR3 extends over 14 amino acids. V lost 6 bases to trimming and J lost 0 bases, with 12 bases between them. Per the germline V gene, CDR1 is MNHEY and CDR2 is SVGAGI. CDR3 protein: CASRTGHRSYEQYF. CDR3 coding DNA: TGTGCCAGCAGGACGGGACACCGCTCCTACGAGCAGTACTTC.

The genes are TRBV11-3 and TRBJ2-7; D might be TRBD1 (6 bases). The CDR3 spans 13 residues. V shed 3 bases and J shed 1 base, with 7 bases lying between them. Germline loops: CDR1 SGHNT, CDR2 YENEEA. This CDR3 is CASSFTGSYEQYF. Here the CDR3 DNA reads TGTGCCAGCAGCTTTACAGGGTCCTACGAGCAGTACTTC.

This clone was recorded a few times. The chain couples TRBV25-1 to TRBJ1-2; perhaps TRBD1 as D (5 bases). V lost 6 bases, J lost 7 bases, and 15 bases lay in between. CDR1 and CDR2 (germline): MGHDK, SYGVNS. The CDR3 sequence is 13 residues long. The CDR3 reads CASSGQPSFGYTF. CDR3 nucleotides: TGTGCCAGCAGCGGACAACCTTCCTTTGGCTACACCTTC.

This rearrangement joins TRBV7-9 to TRBJ1-5, with TRBD1 identical over 7 bases. This CDR3 spans 15 amino acids. J was trimmed by 0 bases and V by 4 bases; bases with no gene match: 3. The V gene's germline CDR1 is SEHNR and CDR2 FQNEAQ (reference sequence). CDR3 in amino acids: CASSSGQNSNQPQHF. The CDR3 nucleotides are TGTGCCAGCAGCTCGGGACAGAATAGCAATCAGCCCCAGCATTTT.

V gene TRBV27 combines with J gene TRBJ2-3, with D hard to call. The CDR3 is made up of 13 amino acids. Germline CDR1 and CDR2: MNHEY and SMNVEV (reference sequence). Trimming took 3 bases from V and 2 from J, leaving 6 bases between them. In DNA, the CDR3 is TGTGCCAGCAGTTTCCAGGCCACAGATACGCAGTATTTT. Residues: CASSFQATDTQYF.

This chain links TRBV29-1 with TRBJ2-1; D gene ambiguous. Germline lookup yields CDR1 SQVTM and CDR2 ANQGSEA. The CDR3 spans 15 residues. V was clipped by 4 bases and J by 0 bases, with 13 bases between them. The chain's CDR3 is CSVVLVLSSYNEQFF. The CDR3 nucleotides are TGCAGCGTTGTGCTAGTACTAAGCTCCTACAATGAGCAGTTCTTC.

The V gene is TRBV6-5, the J gene TRBJ2-1; 9 bases are shared with TRBD2. This CDR3 comprises 15 residues. J gave up 4 bases and V 3 bases, and 4 bases lay outside the gene matches. CDR1 is MNHEY, CDR2 SVGAGI, per germline. Here the CDR3 reads CASSYSGGPYNEQFF. The CDR3 region has the DNA TGTGCCAGCAGTTATAGCGGGGGACCTTACAATGAGCAGTTCTTC.

This clone was observed once. The V call is TRBV4-2, the J call TRBJ2-1; 7 positions match TRBD2. This CDR3 spans 18 amino acids. The germline gives CDR1 LGHNA, CDR2 YNFKEQ. Losses at the gene ends were 4 bases for V and 7 bases for J; bases not matched to a gene: 19. CDR3 nucleotide sequence: TGTGCCAGCAGCCCGGGGGGTGGGACGGCTAGGAGTGGTAATGAGCAGTTCTTC. Its protein is CASSPGGGTARSGNEQFF.

This clone has more than one count but fewer than ten. V usage is TRBV30 and J usage is TRBJ1-6; D not resolved. The CDR3 contains 13 residues. The germline gives CDR1 GTSNPN, CDR2 SVGIG (reference sequence). The germline V and J ends were trimmed by 4 bases and 10 bases, with 14 bases remaining between them. The CDR3 reads CAWTRYGRSPLHF. The CDR3 DNA reads TGTGCCTGGACGAGGTACGGGAGATCACCCCTCCACTTT.

V usage is TRBV11-2 and J usage is TRBJ1-2, with 10 bases that match TRBD1. This CDR3 has 15 amino acids. With 0 bases clipped from V and 2 bases from J, the junction kept 0 bases outside the gene matches. CDR1 and CDR2 from the germline V gene are SGHAT and FQNNGV. As DNA, the CDR3 is TGTGCCAGCAGCTTAGAGGGACAGGGGAACTATGGCTACACCTTC. The encoded protein is CASSLEGQGNYGYTF.

This chain links TRBV30 with TRBJ2-7; 11 nucleotides line up with TRBD2. The V gene end was trimmed by 0 bases and the J gene end by 2 bases; junction bases not matched to a gene: 9. Germline CDR1 reads GTSNPN; CDR2 reads SVGIG (reference sequence). The CDR3 consists of 17 residues. This chain's CDR3 is CAWSVKSSGGPPYEQYF. CDR3 coding DNA: TGTGCCTGGAGTGTAAAGTCTAGCGGGGGGCCCCCCTACGAGCAGTACTTC.

The sample holds one count of this clone. The chain is built from TRBV7-6 and TRBJ2-7, with 9 nucleotides matching TRBD1. The junction had 4 bases not matched to a gene; V was cut back by 4 bases and J by 3 bases. CDR3 size: 14 residues. Germline CDR1 and CDR2: SGHVS and FNYEAQ. The CDR3 sequence: CASSYGDRVYEQYF. In DNA, the CDR3 is TGTGCCAGCAGCTATGGGGACAGGGTCTACGAGCAGTACTTC.

The chain recombines TRBV27 with TRBJ2-3; TRBD1 matches at 8 bases. Germline V gene data show CDR1 as MNHEY and CDR2 as SMNVEV (reference sequence). Unmatched junction bases numbered 14, after V lost 2 bases and J lost 1 base. This CDR3 is built from 19 residues. CDR3 in amino acids: CASSLRGQAPLTRTDTQYF. The CDR3 region has the DNA TGTGCCAGCAGTTTAAGGGGACAGGCCCCACTAACCCGCACAGATACGCAGTATTTT.

This clone showed up just once. This chain uses TRBV27 with TRBJ2-1; 7 bases agree with TRBD2. The J segment lost 3 bases and the V segment lost 10 bases, leaving 12 bases of the junction unmatched. Germline assignment: CDR1 MNHEY and CDR2 SMNVEV (reference sequence). The CDR3 is 15 amino acids. In DNA form, the CDR3 reads TGTGCCACCGGGCGCCCTAGCGGTGTCTACAATGAGCAGTTCTTC. This gives the protein CATGRPSGVYNEQFF.

J is TRBJ2-7 and V is TRBV6-6; 9 bases are a match to TRBD1. The germline CDR1 and CDR2 sequences are MNHNY and SVGAGI (reference sequence). The CDR3 runs 15 residues. Germline trimming cut 5 bases from V and 2 bases from J; bases unmatched to any gene: 7. In nucleotides, the CDR3 is TGTGCCAGCAGTACCCTCCGGGACAGGGCCTACGAGCAGTACTTC. Protein: CASSTLRDRAYEQYF.

The CDR3 loop reads CASRRLAGGGRLSETQYF. CDR3 DNA: TGTGCCAGCAGAAGACTAGCGGGAGGAGGGAGACTATCAGAGACCCAGTACTTC. This chain uses TRBV5-4 with TRBJ2-5; TRBD2 matches 13 bases. Germline V lookup: CDR1 SGHNT, CDR2 YYREEE (reference sequence). The CDR3 is 18 amino acids. J was trimmed by 4 bases and V by 5 bases; bases with no gene match: 14.

The CDR3 protein is CAWSASTLREGYTF. For the CDR3, the DNA is TGTGCCTGGAGTGCATCGACCCTGCGGGAGGGCTACACCTTC. V and J are TRBV30 and TRBJ1-2; D not certain. This CDR3 has 14 residues. Per the germline V gene, CDR1 is GTSNPN and CDR2 is SVGIG (reference sequence). Trimming took 1 base from V and 8 from J, leaving 17 bases between them.

The chain is built from TRBV7-8 and TRBJ1-1; 7 bases agree with TRBD1. The germline V gene has CDR1 SGHVS and CDR2 FQNEAQ. CDR3 length: 14 residues. V lost 5 bases, J lost 4 bases, and 7 bases stayed unmatched. CDR3 loop: CASSQGTAGTEAFF. The CDR3 coding sequence is TGTGCCAGCAGCCAGGGGACAGCGGGCACTGAAGCTTTCTTT. The variable domain in full, completed from reference TRBV7-8 and TRBJ1-1, reads GAGVSQSPRYKVAKRGQDVALRCDPISGHVSLFWYQQALGQGPEFLTYFQNEAQLDKSGLPSDRFFAERPEGSVSTLKIQRTQQEDSAVYLCASSQGTAGTEAFFGQGTRLTVV.

This chain joins TRBV19 and TRBJ1-4, with 8 bases aligning to TRBD1. Losses at the gene ends were 1 base for V and 3 bases for J; bases not matched to a gene: 4. The length of the CDR3 is 16 residues. Germline V gene data show CDR1 as LNHDA and CDR2 as SQIVND (reference sequence). Written as DNA, the CDR3 is TGTGCCAGTAGTATAGCCGGACAGGGCTCTAATGAAAAACTGTTTTTT. Protein product: CASSIAGQGSNEKLFF.

This chain joins TRBV4-2 and TRBJ2-1, with 8 bases that match TRBD2. The germline V gene has CDR1 LGHNA and CDR2 YNFKEQ. The CDR3 runs 16 residues. Losses at the gene ends were 4 bases for V and 3 bases for J; bases not matched to a gene: 8. Here the CDR3 DNA reads TGTGCCAGCAGCCGCGATCGGGGGGGAAACTACAATGAGCAGTTCTTC. Its protein is CASSRDRGGNYNEQFF.

The chain combines TRBV4-2 with TRBJ1-6, with D maybe TRBD1 (5 bases). Germline V CDR1 and CDR2: LGHNA, YNFKEQ. The V end lost 0 bases, the J end lost 8 bases, and 14 bases lay between the germline ends. The CDR3 sequence is 16 residues long. CDR3 loop: CASSQEGHRFDSPLHF. In DNA form, the CDR3 reads TGTGCCAGCAGCCAAGAGGGGCATAGATTTGATTCACCCCTCCACTTT.

V gene TRBV2 combines with J gene TRBJ1-2; the match to TRBD1 covers 9 bases. The CDR3 is 13 residues long. V trimming: 5 bases; J trimming: 9 bases; junction bases outside the gene matches: 7. Germline V lookup: CDR1 SNHLY, CDR2 FYNNEI. The CDR3 here is CASSLGQGFSYTF. Here the CDR3 DNA reads TGTGCCAGCAGTCTGGGACAGGGCTTTAGCTACACCTTC.

This rearrangement joins TRBV25-1 to TRBJ1-6; D remains ambiguous. V dropped 3 bases and J dropped 9 bases, with 12 bases sitting between them. Germline CDR1 and CDR2: MGHDK and SYGVNS. The CDR3 is 14 amino acids. For the CDR3, the DNA is TGTGCCAGCAGTGATGGTCCGGCGGGTTCACCCCTCCACTTT. It codes for CASSDGPAGSPLHF. The complete variable domain, with remaining parts taken from reference TRBV25-1 and TRBJ1-6, reads EADIYQTPRYLVIGTGKKITLECSQTMGHDKMYWYQQDPGMELHLIHYSYGVNSTEKGDLSSESTVSRIRTEHFPLTLESARPSHTSQYLCASSDGPAGSPLHFGNGTRLTVT.

The V call is TRBV5-8, the J call TRBJ1-2, with 8 bases that match TRBD1. The junction had 10 bases not matched to a gene; V was cut back by 4 bases and J by 5 bases. The germline gives CDR1 SGHTS, CDR2 YDEGEE. This CDR3 comprises 15 residues. The CDR3 loop is CASSGKTGEEYGYTF. The CDR3, as DNA: TGTGCCAGCAGCGGTAAGACAGGGGAAGAATATGGCTACACCTTC. Combining the CDR3 with reference TRBV5-8 and TRBJ1-2 gives the whole variable domain EAGVTQSPTHLIKTRGQQATLRCSPISGHTSVYWYQQALGLGLQFLLWYDEGEERNRGNFPPRFSGRQFPNYSSELNVNALELEDSALYLCASSGKTGEEYGYTFGSGTRLTVV.

The J gene is TRBJ2-7, the V gene TRBV5-1; 10 bases map to TRBD2. Germline V gene lookup returns CDR1 SGHRS and CDR2 YFSETQ. Unmatched junction bases numbered 2, after V lost 4 bases and J lost 7 bases. The CDR3 has 12 amino acids. CDR3: CASSLSGREQYF. The CDR3 bases are TGCGCCAGCAGCCTTAGCGGGAGGGAGCAGTACTTC.

This sequence joins TRBV25-1 and TRBJ2-1; no definite D call. Trimming stripped 7 bases from V and 5 bases from J, with 24 bases between. The length of the CDR3 is 17 residues. Germline CDR1 reads MGHDK; CDR2 reads SYGVNS. CDR3: CASKVSGGASVDNEQFF. As DNA, the CDR3 is TGTGCCAGCAAGGTTTCTGGCGGAGCATCGGTCGACAATGAGCAGTTCTTC.

The V and J genes are TRBV2 and TRBJ1-5; no clear D. Trimming removed 4 bases from V and 4 bases from J, with 11 bases in between. The length of the CDR3 is 14 residues. In germline, CDR1 is SNHLY, CDR2 FYNNEI. The CDR3 spells CASSARALNQPQHF. CDR3 bases: TGTGCCAGCAGTGCGAGGGCCTTGAATCAGCCCCAGCATTTT.

This clone came up a few times. V and J are TRBV27 and TRBJ2-7; no clear D. The V gene's germline CDR1 is MNHEY and CDR2 SMNVEV (reference sequence). V shed 0 bases and J shed 5 bases, with 8 bases lying between them. The CDR3 is made up of 13 amino acids. The CDR3 sequence is CASSLSLSNEQYF. Written as DNA, the CDR3 is TGTGCCAGCAGTTTATCGTTGAGCAACGAGCAGTACTTC.

The chain employs TRBV19 and TRBJ2-4, with TRBD1 matching 8 bases. The trim removed 10 bases at V and 0 bases at J, leaving 5 bases unmatched. CDR3 length equals 14 residues. Per the germline V gene, CDR1 is LNHDA and CDR2 is SQIVND (reference sequence). The CDR3 spells CATAGGLAKNIQYF. For the CDR3, the DNA is TGTGCCACGGCAGGGGGCCTAGCCAAAAACATTCAGTACTTC.